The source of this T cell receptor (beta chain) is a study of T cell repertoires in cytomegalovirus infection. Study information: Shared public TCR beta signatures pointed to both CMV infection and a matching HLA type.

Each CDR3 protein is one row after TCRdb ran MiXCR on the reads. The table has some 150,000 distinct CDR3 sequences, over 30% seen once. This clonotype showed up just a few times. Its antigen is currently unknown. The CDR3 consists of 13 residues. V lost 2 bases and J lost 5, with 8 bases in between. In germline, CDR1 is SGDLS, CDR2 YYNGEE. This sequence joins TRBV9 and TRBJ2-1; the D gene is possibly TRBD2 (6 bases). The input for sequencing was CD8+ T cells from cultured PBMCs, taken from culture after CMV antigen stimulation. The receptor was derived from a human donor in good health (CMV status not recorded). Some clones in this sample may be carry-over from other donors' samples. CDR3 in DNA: TGTGCCAGCAGCGTGGGACTGGACAATGAGCAGTTCTTC. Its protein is CASSVGLDNEQFF.